This T cell receptor (beta chain) was retrieved from a study of tumor-infiltrating lymphocytes in primary liver carcinoma. Regarding this clonotype: At one end, the junction sequence differs from germline, possibly due to a read error.

Researchers generated TCR beta cDNA from roughly 520 ng of total RNA, relying on a constant-region primer. The TCR beta library was amplified through three nested multiplex PCR rounds in a modified ARM-PCR procedure. It was with TRBV1-TRBV30 forward primers and a C-beta reverse primer that the first two PCR rounds were run, at around 11 cycles each. TCRdb called the multiplex PCR reads again in MiXCR, with one record for every CDR3 protein. The data show 100,000 or so distinct CDR3 sequences, more than 65% seen once. Co-extracting RNA and DNA was done with about 20-34 mg of unsorted bulk tissue as input. Germline V gene sequence: CDR1 MNHNS, CDR2 SASEGT. The CDR3 is 13 residues long.

The rearrangement links TRBV6-1 to TRBJ1-5; no clear D gene. The sequenced material came from liver tumor tissue from sampling region 5. The sample's subset: tumor region T5, tumor centre. This TCR derives from an older woman with primary liver carcinoma and hepatitis B virus infection. CDR3 amino acids: CVSSEAYNQPQHF. The CDR3 coding sequence is TGTGTCAGCAGTGAAGCGTACAATCAGCCCCAGCATTTT.